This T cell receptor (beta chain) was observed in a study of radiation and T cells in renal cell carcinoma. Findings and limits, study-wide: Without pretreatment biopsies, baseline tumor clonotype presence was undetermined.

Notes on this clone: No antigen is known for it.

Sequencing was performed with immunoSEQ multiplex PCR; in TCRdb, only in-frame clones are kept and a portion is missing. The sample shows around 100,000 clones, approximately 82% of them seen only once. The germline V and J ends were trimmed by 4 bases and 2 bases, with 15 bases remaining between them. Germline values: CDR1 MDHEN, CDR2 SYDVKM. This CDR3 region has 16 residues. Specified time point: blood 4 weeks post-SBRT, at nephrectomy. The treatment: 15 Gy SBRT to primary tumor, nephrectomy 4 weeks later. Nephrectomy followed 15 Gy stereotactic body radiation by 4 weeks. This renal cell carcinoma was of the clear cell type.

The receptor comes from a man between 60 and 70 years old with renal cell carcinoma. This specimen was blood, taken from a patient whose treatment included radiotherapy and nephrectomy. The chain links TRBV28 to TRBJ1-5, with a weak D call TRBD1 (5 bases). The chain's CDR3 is CASSSLGGVGNQPQHF. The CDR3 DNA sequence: TGTGCCAGCAGTTCCCTGGGAGGGGTGGGCAATCAGCCCCAGCATTTT. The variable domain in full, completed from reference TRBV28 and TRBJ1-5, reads DVKVTQSSRYLVKRTGEKVFLECVQDMDHENMFWYRQDPGLGLRLIYFSYDVKMKEKGDIPEGYSVSREKKERFSLILESASTNQTSMYLCASSSLGGVGNQPQHFGDGTRLSIL.